This T cell receptor beta chain stems from a study of Tregs in tolerant kidney transplant recipients. Overall study: Sorting of CD4+CD25+CD127- cells followed approximately three-day belatacept mixed lymphocyte reactions, sometimes with roughly 5-day graft donor restimulation. Recipient cells were told from donor cells by antibody staining.

About this clone: The antigen is not known.

The CDR3 has 15 amino acids. J was trimmed by 14 bases and V by 4 bases; bases with no gene match: 15. CDR1 is SGHNT and CDR2 is YYREEE in the germline V gene (reference sequence). This table comes from immunoSEQ multiplex PCR, and its TCRdb copy is limited to in-frame clones, with some not included. The data show some 15,000 clones, around 60% seen once. V usage is TRBV5-4 and J usage is TRBJ2-1; TRBD2 matches at 10 bases. The clonotype was recovered from a human donor in good health. Sequencing was carried out using Tregs from blood cultured with allogeneic cells. In nucleotides, the CDR3 is TGTGCCAGCAGCCAAGGACTAGCGGTAAGGGAGGGGAAGTTCTTC. This sequence encodes CASSQGLAVREGKFF.